This entry lists 14 T cell receptor beta chains sequenced from one sample in a study of CD8 T cells in ankylosing spondylitis. TCRdb reprocessed the 5' RACE reads with MiXCR, giving one entry per CDR3 protein. The repertoire has 90,000 to 100,000 distinct CDR3 sequences, 8% to 10% of them found once; the top ten carry more than 9.5%. Sequenced: blood, either unsorted or a sorted T cell fraction (not recorded which). Receptors were obtained from a male donor with ankylosing spondylitis or in good health (not recorded which).

On this clonotype itself: A much larger clonotype is one base distant, so this may be a read error. This chain uses TRBV7-2 with TRBJ1-6, with D hard to call. The CDR3 contains 15 residues. The germline CDR1 and CDR2 sequences are SGHTA and FQGNSA. The CDR3 DNA reads TGTGCCAGCAGCCAGGATACACCTATAATTTCACCCCCCCACTTT. As protein: CASSQDTPIISPPHF.

The table lists this clonotype with a few counts. The CDR3 DNA follows: TGTGCCAGCAGCTTAGCTCCCGGGGATACGCAGTATTTT. It translates to CASSLAPGDTQYF. The rearrangement uses TRBV7-9 and TRBJ2-3, with D unclear. CDR1 and CDR2 from the germline V gene are SEHNR and FQNEAQ (reference sequence). Trimming pared 0 bases from V and 6 bases from J, leaving 7 bases between. The CDR3 totals 13 residues.

This clonotype was picked up a small number of times. This chain uses TRBV15 with TRBJ2-6; TRBD2 matches 9 bases. Germline assignment: CDR1 LNHNV and CDR2 YYDKDF (reference sequence). V shed 0 bases and J 2 bases; nucleotides not matched to a gene: 20. The CDR3 runs 23 residues. The CDR3 region has the DNA TGTGCCACCAGCAGAGATTTTGAGTTCGGGGCGGGAGGGCCTTGGACTGGGGCCAACGTCCTGACTTTC. Translating it yields CATSRDFEFGAGGPWTGANVLTF.

In this sample, this clonotype turned up many times. The CDR3 loop is CASSLSANGELFF. In DNA form, the CDR3 reads TGTGCCAGCAGCTTATCGGCGAACGGGGAGCTGTTTTTT. V gene TRBV7-2 combines with J gene TRBJ2-2; D call uncertain. V shed 2 bases and J shed 7 bases, with 8 bases lying between them. From germline, CDR1 is SGHTA and CDR2 FQGNSA. The CDR3 contains 13 residues.

In regard to this clonotype: A clone one base away is much larger, so this may be a read error. The chain uses TRBV11-3 and TRBJ2-1; 13 bases fit TRBD2. The CDR3 loop spans 15 amino acids. The junction had 8 bases not matched to a gene; V was cut back by 5 bases and J by 10 bases. Germline-derived CDR1 and CDR2 are SGHNT and YENEEA. The chain's CDR3 is CASSPRTSGSGEQFF. The CDR3, as DNA: TGTGCCAGCAGCCCTCGGACTAGCGGGAGCGGAGAGCAGTTCTTC.

This clonotype was counted ten times or more. The rearrangement joins TRBV20-1 to TRBJ2-7; D gene uncertain. Germline CDR1 is DFQATT and CDR2 is SNEGSKA (reference sequence). There are 12 residues in the CDR3. V was shortened by 3 bases and J by 0 bases, with 6 bases between the two germline ends. The CDR3 is CSASGPSYEQYF. CDR3 in DNA: TGCAGTGCTAGTGGGCCCTCCTACGAGCAGTACTTC.

This clonotype occurred many times. V gene TRBV4-3 combines with J gene TRBJ1-1; maybe TRBD1 (5 bases). The CDR3 is 14 amino acids. CDR1 and CDR2 from the germline V gene are LGHNA and YSLEER. V was trimmed by 2 bases and J by 0 bases, leaving 7 bases between them. CDR3 DNA: TGCGCCAGCAGCCAAAGGGGCTTGAACACTGAAGCTTTCTTT. Translation: CASSQRGLNTEAFF.

DNA of the CDR3: TGTGCCAGCCTACTGCCGGGACTAGCGGGTAAATGGGGCAATGAGCAGTTCTTC. The encoded protein is CASLLPGLAGKWGNEQFF. This rearrangement joins TRBV12-3 or TRBV12-4 to TRBJ2-1; TRBD2 agrees at 12 bases. V was clipped by 8 bases and J by 6 bases; unmatched bases: 17. This CDR3 is 18 amino acids long.

This clonotype was observed many times. The V and J genes are TRBV20-1 and TRBJ2-1, with a weak D call TRBD1 (6 bases). This CDR3 contains 18 residues. V lost 5 bases to trimming and J lost 0 bases, with 23 bases between them. Germline assignment: CDR1 DFQATT and CDR2 SNEGSKA (reference sequence). The CDR3 loop reads CSASRFVGASSSYNEQFF. The CDR3 nucleotides are TGCAGTGCTTCCCGATTTGTGGGGGCCTCGAGCTCCTACAATGAGCAGTTCTTC.

The gene calls are TRBV6-5 and TRBJ1-2, with a weak D call TRBD1 (6 bases). CDR1 MNHEY and CDR2 SVGAGI come from the germline V gene. The CDR3 contains 11 residues. The V gene lost 6 bases and the J gene lost 8 bases, with 10 bases spanning the gap. The CDR3 DNA is TGTGCCAGCAGCAGGGGAGGCGGCTACACCTTC. This codes for CASSRGGGYTF.

This clonotype was counted ten times or more. V gene TRBV20-1 combines with J gene TRBJ2-1, with D tentatively TRBD1 (6 bases). There are 15 residues in the CDR3. Germline V CDR1 and CDR2: DFQATT, SNEGSKA (reference sequence). V shed 0 bases and J shed 7 bases, with 16 bases lying between them. CDR3 in DNA: TGCAGTGCTAGAGATCTACAGGGTAGTGTAAATGAGCAGTTCTTC. Encoded protein: CSARDLQGSVNEQFF.

This clonotype was seen ten or more times. The junction differs from germline at one of its ends, possibly a read error. This chain connects TRBV7-7 to TRBJ2-7; D is perhaps TRBD1 (5 bases). Germline CDR1 reads SSHAT; CDR2 reads FNYEAQ (reference sequence). The CDR3 has 14 amino acids. The CDR3, as DNA: TGTGCTAGCAGCTTAGGACCGGACACCTACGAGCAGTACTTC. Protein sequence: CASSLGPDTYEQYF. The whole variable domain, filled in from reference TRBV7-7 and TRBJ2-7, reads GAGVSQSPRYKVTKRGQDVTLRCDPISSHATLYWYQQALGQGPEFLTYFNYEAQPDKSGLPSDRFSAERPEGSISTLTIQRTEQRDSAMYRCASSLGPDTYEQYFGPGTRLTVT.

This clonotype was counted at least ten times. The chain carries TRBV5-1 and TRBJ2-3; no clear D gene. V was pared by 4 bases and J by 3 bases, with 9 bases between. This CDR3 spans 13 amino acids. Germline CDR1 reads SGHRS; CDR2 reads YFSETQ. The CDR3 bases are TGCGCCAGCAGCCCCTATAGTACAGATACGCAGTATTTT. This gives the protein CASSPYSTDTQYF.

This clonotype was picked up many times. This CDR3 is CASSPRTGFTGELFF. DNA for the CDR3: TGTGCCAGCAGCCCCAGGACAGGGTTCACCGGGGAGCTGTTTTTT. The chain combines TRBV9 with TRBJ2-2, with 8 positions matching TRBD1. The V gene's germline CDR1 is SGDLS and CDR2 YYNGEE. The trim removed 4 bases at V and 4 bases at J, leaving 6 bases unmatched. This CDR3 has 15 residues.